A selection of T cell receptor beta chains follows, all from one sample in a study of T cell repertoires in cytomegalovirus infection. TCRdb analysed the reads with MiXCR anew, one entry per CDR3 protein. This repertoire shows a few hundred thousand distinct CDR3 sequences, 25% found once; its top ten account for more than 10%. These receptors lack a known antigen. Sequences were derived from cultured PBMCs, sampled from culture after CMV antigen stimulation. These receptors were obtained from a human donor in good health (CMV status not recorded). Some clones in this sample may be carry-over from other donors' samples. Both conserved end residues are part of each CDR3. Fields, in order: CDR3 protein, CDR3 DNA, J gene, D gene, clone size, V gene. The D gene is left open where the match is weak. Only part of the rows carry a size: once, few, many, or a class if the clone is expanded.

CASSPSAGDSPLHF TGTGCCAGCTCACCTTCGGCAGGGGATTCACCCCTCCACTTT TRBJ1-6 . many TRBV18
CASSLRLAGVRRNEQFF TGTGCCAGCAGTTTAAGGCTAGCGGGTGTACGGCGGAATGAGCAGTTCTTC TRBJ2-1 TRBD2 few TRBV28
CASSLLGQKETQYF TGCGCCAGCAGCCTCCTGGGACAGAAAGAGACCCAGTACTTC TRBJ2-5 TRBD1 . TRBV4-1
CASRGGTGHFGYTF TGTGCCAGTAGGGGCGGGACAGGGCACTTTGGCTACACCTTC TRBJ1-2 TRBD1 . TRBV19
CAISDWGDEQFF TGTGCCATCAGTGACTGGGGGGATGAGCAGTTCTTC TRBJ2-1 . . TRBV10-3
CASSRAVRGLDNSPLHF TGTGCCAGCAGCCGAGCTGTCAGGGGTCTTGATAATTCACCCCTCCACTTT TRBJ1-6 . many TRBV7-2
CASSPNPQGEPQHF TGTGCCAGCAGTCCCAACCCCCAGGGGGAGCCCCAGCATTTT TRBJ1-5 TRBD1 . TRBV7-2
CASSIWGEGNQPQHF TGTGCCAGTAGTATATGGGGGGAGGGCAATCAGCCCCAGCATTTT TRBJ1-5 . . TRBV19
CATSREEGPGANVLTF TGTGCCACCAGCAGAGAGGAGGGGCCTGGGGCCAACGTCCTGACTTTC TRBJ2-6 . . TRBV15
CASATGTLSSYEQYF TGTGCCAGTGCGACCGGGACTCTAAGCTCCTACGAGCAGTACTTC TRBJ2-7 . many TRBV7-8
CASSSRESYPYEQYF TGTGCCAGCAGTTCAAGGGAGTCCTACCCCTACGAGCAGTACTTC TRBJ2-7 . . TRBV6-2/TRBV6-3
CASSLTANQPQHF TGTGCCAGCAGCTTAACAGCCAATCAGCCCCAGCATTTT TRBJ1-5 . many TRBV7-9
CSASVDSSGANVLTF TGCAGTGCTAGTGTTGACTCCTCTGGGGCCAACGTCCTGACTTTC TRBJ2-6 . . TRBV20-1
CASSQPSLGNHNEQFF TGTGCCAGCAGCCAACCAAGTTTGGGGAATCACAATGAGCAGTTCTTC TRBJ2-1 . few TRBV7-9
CASGFGTVSDTQYF TGTGCTAGTGGTTTCGGGACAGTCTCAGATACGCAGTATTTT TRBJ2-3 TRBD1 . TRBV12-5
CASSLATAAHEQFF TGTGCCAGCAGCTTAGCGACGGCGGCCCATGAGCAGTTCTTC TRBJ2-1 . few TRBV7-2
CASSLSGGLAGRERETQYF TGTGCCAGCAGCTTAAGCGGGGGACTAGCGGGAAGAGAGAGGGAGACCCAGTACTTC TRBJ2-5 TRBD2 . TRBV7-9
CASSLSERTNQPQHF TGTGCCAGCAGCTTATCCGAAAGAACCAATCAGCCCCAGCATTTT TRBJ1-5 . few TRBV7-2
CASSRASGRGETQYF TGTGCCAGCAGCAGGGCTAGCGGGAGGGGCGAGACCCAGTACTTC TRBJ2-5 TRBD2 . TRBV7-2
CSARSDRNTGELFF TGCAGTGCTAGATCCGACAGAAACACCGGGGAGCTGTTTTTT TRBJ2-2 . . TRBV20-1
CASSFEDPTEAFF TGTGCCAGCAGTTTTGAAGACCCCACTGAAGCTTTCTTT TRBJ1-1 . . TRBV11-3
CASMGITANTEAFF TGTGCCAGCATGGGAATTACAGCGAACACTGAAGCTTTCTTT TRBJ1-1 . few TRBV6-2/TRBV6-3
CASDQGTGELFF TGTGCCAGTGATCAAGGGACCGGGGAGCTGTTTTTT TRBJ2-2 . . TRBV19
CASSLSFGGTYNEQFF TGTGCCAGCAGCTTGTCGTTTGGCGGGACCTACAATGAGCAGTTCTTC TRBJ2-1 . few TRBV11-2
CSASPGQGYTEAFF TGCAGTGCTAGCCCGGGACAGGGTTACACTGAAGCTTTCTTT TRBJ1-1 TRBD1 . TRBV20-1
CASSFRGRGLVLSHGYTF TGTGCCAGCAGTTTTCGGGGCAGGGGGCTTGTCCTCTCTCATGGCTACACCTTC TRBJ1-2 TRBD1 . TRBV12-3/TRBV12-4
CASSQAGSSYNEQFF TGCGCCAGCAGCCAAGCCGGAAGCTCCTACAATGAGCAGTTCTTC TRBJ2-1 . . TRBV4-3
CASSLAGPRDGYTF TGTGCCAGCAGCTTAGCGGGGCCAAGGGATGGCTACACCTTC TRBJ1-2 . many TRBV7-2
CASSLGVSVAGGNTIYF TGTGCCAGCAGCTTAGGGGTCTCAGTAGCCGGTGGAAACACCATATATTTT TRBJ1-3 . many TRBV7-2
CASSEYGGDGNQPQHF TGTGCCAGCAGTGAATATGGCGGCGATGGCAATCAGCCCCAGCATTTT TRBJ1-5 . few TRBV25-1
CASSFSRGAGQPQHF TGTGCCAGCAGTTTTTCGCGGGGGGCTGGTCAGCCCCAGCATTTT TRBJ1-5 . few TRBV12-3/TRBV12-4
CASSRSGLAVYNEQFF TGCGCCAGCAGCCGCTCGGGACTAGCGGTATACAATGAGCAGTTCTTC TRBJ2-1 TRBD2 . TRBV4-3
CSANRGPSYEQYF TGCAGTGCCAACAGGGGGCCATCCTACGAGCAGTACTTC TRBJ2-7 TRBD1 . TRBV20-1
CASSGLWLQARETQYF TGTGCCAGCAGTGGTTTGTGGCTCCAGGCCCGGGAGACCCAGTACTTC TRBJ2-5 . few TRBV6-2/TRBV6-3
CASTLWGGNTGELFF TGTGCCAGTACCCTTTGGGGAGGGAACACCGGGGAGCTGTTTTTT TRBJ2-2 . few TRBV19
CASSPSGTSAYEQYF TGTGCCAGCTCACCATCTGGGACTAGCGCCTACGAGCAGTACTTC TRBJ2-7 TRBD2 . TRBV18
CASSSDRESEKLFF TGTGCCAGCAGCTCCGACAGGGAGTCGGAAAAACTGTTTTTT TRBJ1-4 TRBD1 few TRBV7-2
CASSPSGGGGTDTQYF TGTGCCAGCAGTCCGAGCGGGGGGGGGGGCACAGATACGCAGTATTTT TRBJ2-3 TRBD2 . TRBV7-2
CASSPGRQMLERYTF TGTGCCAGCAGCCCAGGGCGGCAGATGTTAGAACGCTACACCTTC TRBJ1-2 . few TRBV11-2
CASRTTDRDIRSGLPYEQYF TGTGCCAGCAGAACCACGGACAGGGACATTCGATCAGGTCTCCCCTACGAGCAGTACTTC TRBJ2-7 TRBD1 . TRBV6-5
CSARDPRASYNEQFF TGCAGTGCTAGAGATCCCCGCGCCAGCTACAATGAGCAGTTCTTC TRBJ2-1 . . TRBV20-1
CASSLAGLAADTQYF TGTGCCAGCAGCCTGGCGGGACTAGCGGCAGATACGCAGTATTTT TRBJ2-3 TRBD2 many TRBV7-2
CASSLATVGARGYTF TGTGCCAGCAGCTTAGCGACGGTGGGGGCCAGGGGCTACACCTTC TRBJ1-2 . many TRBV7-2
CASSLVGLEQYF TGTGCCAGCAGCTTAGTAGGGCTTGAGCAGTACTTC TRBJ2-7 . many TRBV7-2
CASTLRQGPTEAFF TGTGCCAGCACCCTACGACAGGGTCCCACTGAAGCTTTCTTT TRBJ1-1 TRBD1 . TRBV7-8
CASSLERNSPLHF TGTGCCAGCAGCTTAGAACGAAATTCACCCCTCCACTTT TRBJ1-6 . many TRBV7-2
CASQKGQMNTGELFF TGTGCCAGCCAAAAAGGACAAATGAACACCGGGGAGCTGTTTTTT TRBJ2-2 . few TRBV12-3/TRBV12-4
CASSLDNPINQPQHF TGTGCCAGCAGTCTGGACAACCCGATCAATCAGCCCCAGCATTTT TRBJ1-5 . . TRBV6-1
CASSLGQGRKSFF TGCGCCAGCAGCTTGGGGCAGGGACGGAAATCTTTCTTT TRBJ1-1 . . TRBV5-1
CASSLALGQNTEAFF TGTGCCAGCAGCTTAGCTCTCGGACAGAACACTGAAGCTTTCTTT TRBJ1-1 . . TRBV7-9
CASNGGRGTSTDTQYF TGTGCCAGCAACGGCGGGAGGGGCACTAGCACAGATACGCAGTATTTT TRBJ2-3 TRBD2 many TRBV12-3/TRBV12-4